Each of the 9 T cell receptor beta chains below was sequenced from the same sample in a study of blood T cells in healthy people across ages. Primed by a sample-barcoded 5' primer and a J-beta primer mix, a second PCR proceeded for roughly 7 to 12 cycles. TCRdb redid the calling of the 5' RACE reads with MiXCR, one entry per CDR3 protein. The sample holds hundreds of thousands of distinct CDR3 sequences; nearly 60% are singletons and the top ten take about 20%. What was sequenced was blood. The receptors here all came from a man in his thirties or forties in good health.

The chain uses TRBV7-2 and TRBJ2-3; D not resolved. Germline V CDR1 and CDR2: SGHTA, FQGNSA. The CDR3 length is 13 residues. V was clipped by 0 bases and J by 7 bases, with 8 bases between them. As DNA, the CDR3 is TGTGCCAGCAGCTTAGCGGAGTCAAATACGCAGTATTTT. It specifies CASSLAESNTQYF.

This clonotype was detected only a few times. The gene calls are TRBV20-1 and TRBJ2-5; D is unclear. Germline values: CDR1 DFQATT, CDR2 SNEGSKA (reference sequence). The CDR3 is 13 residues long. With 4 bases removed from V and 4 bases from J, the gap between germline ends came to 13 bases. CDR3 sequence reads: CSAIDPLGETQYF. CDR3 coding DNA: TGCAGTGCTATAGATCCGCTTGGAGAGACCCAGTACTTC.

This clonotype was found a few times. A much larger clone differs from this one at a single base, so this may be a read error. This sequence joins TRBV4-2 and TRBJ2-1; 7 positions agree with TRBD1. The closer fit of TRBJ2-7 to the DNA end suggests the J call may be wrong. The CDR3 is made up of 11 amino acids. Germline V gives CDR1 LGHNA, CDR2 YNFKEQ. The CDR3 protein is CASRQGVEQYF. For the CDR3, the DNA is TGTGCCAGCAGGCAGGGGGTTGAGCAGTACTTC.

The genes are TRBV9 and TRBJ2-1; D may be TRBD1 (6 bases). Germline-derived CDR1 and CDR2 are SGDLS and YYNGEE. This CDR3 region has 16 residues. V lost 0 bases, J lost 1 base, and 11 bases lay in between. In DNA form, the CDR3 reads TGTGCCAGCAGCGTAGCCCCACAGGGTTCCTACAATGAGCAGTTCTTC. Protein product: CASSVAPQGSYNEQFF.

This clonotype has a handful of counts. This chain connects TRBV2 to TRBJ2-7; D uncertain. CDR1 is SNHLY and CDR2 is FYNNEI in the germline V gene. V was clipped by 6 bases and J by 3 bases, with 9 bases between them. The CDR3 sequence is 12 residues long. The DNA for the CDR3 is TGTGCCAGCAGAGCTTCGGGCTACGAGCAGTACTTC. Its translation: CASRASGYEQYF.

As concerns this clonotype: Relative to the germline gene, one junction end is altered; a read error may explain this. The chain recombines TRBV6-5 with TRBJ1-4; 8 bases align to TRBD1. This CDR3 has 15 amino acids. The germline CDR1 and CDR2 sequences are MNHEY and SVGAGI. In nucleotides, the CDR3 is TGTGCCAGCAGCCACAAGGGACAGGTTAATGAAAACCTGTTTTTT. Translation: CASSHKGQVNENLFF.

The gene calls are TRBV24-1 and TRBJ2-3; D unclear. Germline CDR1 is KGHDR and CDR2 is SFDVKD. The V gene lost 1 base and the J gene lost 4 bases, with 5 bases spanning the gap. CDR3 size: 13 residues. CDR3 bases: TGTGCCACCAGTGATTTTAGGGCAGATACGCAGTATTTT. It is translated as CATSDFRADTQYF.

The chain links TRBV29-1 to TRBJ2-3; weak D call: TRBD2 (6 bases). Trimming took 6 bases from V and 2 from J, leaving 18 bases between them. Germline values: CDR1 SQVTM, CDR2 ANQGSEA. CDR3 length: 15 residues. The CDR3 DNA is TGCAGCGTCATTTCGACGGGAGCCTCCACAGATACGCAGTATTTT. Encoded protein: CSVISTGASTDTQYF.

The CDR3 spells CASSQGGREYNEQFF. The CDR3 bases are TGCGCCAGCAGCCAGGGAGGTAGAGAATACAATGAGCAGTTCTTC. This chain joins TRBV4-1 and TRBJ2-1, with a weak D call TRBD2 (6 bases). V shed 3 bases and J shed 4 bases, with 13 bases lying between them. Germline CDR1 MGHRA, CDR2 YSYEKL. The CDR3 sequence is 15 residues long.